The 6 T cell receptor beta chains listed next were all sequenced from one sample in a study of CD8+ T cells in alopecia areata. Extraction and reverse transcription of RNA yielded cDNA as the sequencing template. The protocol was immunoSEQ multiplex PCR, while the TCRdb copy is restricted to in-frame clones and leaves out a portion. This sample has 170,000 or so clones, with around 50% found just once. Treatment given: oral pan-JAK inhibitor, 5-10 mg twice daily. The starting material was CD8+ T cells sorted from blood, obtained at week 24, from a patient treated with tofacitinib. The receptors come from a human donor with alopecia areata.

In regard to this clone: A junction boundary mismatches the germline segment, possibly from a read error. The V call is TRBV7-7, the J call TRBJ2-5; no firm D call. The V gene's germline CDR1 is SSHAT and CDR2 FNYEAQ (reference sequence). This CDR3 region has 15 residues. CDR3 DNA sequence: TGTGCTAGCAGCCACGAGGCAGGACCTCAAGAGACCCAGTACTTC. This sequence encodes CASSHEAGPQETQYF.

This clone has a handful of counts. V usage is TRBV9 and J usage is TRBJ2-2; D is unresolved. CDR1 SGDLS and CDR2 YYNGEE come from the germline V gene. V lost 0 bases to trimming and J lost 4 bases, with 4 bases between them. The length of the CDR3 is 13 residues. CDR3 nucleotide sequence: TGTGCCAGCAGCGTAGTAAGCACCGGGGAGCTGTTTTTT. Translated, it gives CASSVVSTGELFF.

The chain carries TRBV6-4 and TRBJ2-3; 12 nucleotides match TRBD2. Germline trimming cut 2 bases from V and 4 bases from J; bases unmatched to any gene: 4. Germline CDR1 is MRHNA and CDR2 is SNTAGT. The length of the CDR3 is 16 residues. CDR3 nucleotides: TGTGCCAGCAGTGACGTGGCTAGCGGGGGGGCAGATACGCAGTATTTT. Its protein is CASSDVASGGADTQYF.

V usage is TRBV7-2 and J usage is TRBJ1-2; 7 bases are shared with TRBD1. V gave up 4 bases and J gave up 5 bases; unmatched junction bases: 7. The germline gives CDR1 SGHTA, CDR2 FQGNSA. The CDR3 is 14 amino acids. The CDR3 region is CASSSRDSPYGYTF. The DNA for the CDR3 is TGTGCCAGCAGCTCCCGGGACAGTCCGTATGGCTACACCTTC.

This sequence joins TRBV13 and TRBJ2-7; D remains ambiguous. In germline, CDR1 is PRHDT, CDR2 FYEKMQ (reference sequence). Trimming shortened V by 4 bases and J by 1 base, and 11 bases separated the two germline ends. The length of the CDR3 is 14 residues. The chain's CDR3 is CASSSIARSYEQYF. CDR3 in DNA: TGTGCCAGCAGCTCAATAGCCCGATCCTACGAGCAGTACTTC.

This clone has a handful of counts. This CDR3 is also generated by other DNA sequences in the sample. The chain has TRBV5-1 and TRBJ1-1, with D hard to call. The length of the CDR3 is 11 residues. Per the germline V gene, CDR1 is SGHRS and CDR2 is YFSETQ. Trimming took 0 bases from V and 6 from J, leaving 3 bases between them. The CDR3 here is CASSLGAEAFF. As DNA, the CDR3 is TGCGCCAGCAGCTTGGGGGCTGAAGCTTTCTTT.